This TCR beta chain was recovered during a study of PD-1 and CTLA-4 blockade in melanoma. Repertoires were generated with immunoSEQ multiplex PCR, while TCRdb's copy carries only in-frame clones and drops some. Of 20,000 to 25,000 clones listed, more than 70% were seen once; the top ten hold 6% to 8%. Germline V gives CDR1 MDHEN, CDR2 SYDVKM. V lost 3 bases to trimming and J lost 4 bases, with 9 bases between them. The CDR3 covers 13 residues. This receptor was obtained from a human donor with melanoma. The V call is TRBV28, the J call TRBJ2-5; possibly TRBD1 for D (5 bases). Sequences were derived from CD8+ T cells from peripheral blood, sampled before anti-PD-1 treatment. CDR3 amino acids: CASSLGRSETQYF. The DNA for the CDR3 is TGTGCCAGCAGTTTGGGGCGGTCAGAGACCCAGTACTTC.